Listed below are T cell receptor beta chains from one sample, sequenced in a study of shared clonotypes between healthy human individuals. Using immunoSEQ multiplex PCR, the repertoire was profiled, and TCRdb retains in-frame clones only, with some absent. The sample contains millions of clones, roughly 96% of which appear only once. Sequencing was performed on naive CD4+ T cells sorted from blood. The source of these receptors is a man younger than 35 in good health. Each CDR3 is given with its conserved first and last residue. The D gene is left open where the match is weak. Size is stated for part of the rows, as once, few or many counts, or as a class when the clone is expanded.

J gene | D gene | V gene | clone size | CDR3 protein | CDR3 DNA
TRBJ2-3 | TRBD2 | TRBV5-1 | . | CASSLVAGGPDTQYF | TGCGCCAGCAGCTTGGTAGCGGGGGGGCCAGATACGCAGTATTTT
TRBJ2-4 | TRBD2 | TRBV15 | . | CATSRVREGKNIQYF | TGTGCCACCAGCAGAGTGCGGGAGGGGAAAAACATTCAGTACTTC
TRBJ2-7 | . | TRBV4-3 | . | CASSHHRDVSYEQYF | TGCGCCAGCAGCCATCACCGGGACGTCTCCTACGAGCAGTACTTC
TRBJ1-2 | . | TRBV6-1 | . | CASSEAKVYGYTF | TGTGCCAGCAGTGAAGCAAAGGTGTATGGCTACACCTTC
TRBJ2-7 | . | TRBV18 | . | CASSLNRPDPSYEQYF | TGTGCCAGCTCACTAAACCGTCCGGACCCGTCCTACGAGCAGTACTTC
TRBJ1-3 | . | TRBV2 | . | CASSESGPTGNTIYF | TGTGCCAGCAGTGAGTCCGGACCAACTGGAAACACCATATATTTT
TRBJ1-1 | . | TRBV7-8 | . | CASSPGGGTEAFF | TGTGCCAGCAGTCCCGGGGGCGGAACTGAAGCTTTCTTT
TRBJ2-3 | TRBD1 | TRBV28 | . | CASSLRDRGADTQYF | TGTGCCAGCAGTTTACGGGACAGGGGGGCAGATACGCAGTATTTT
TRBJ1-1 | . | TRBV2 | once | CASSTAGDLNTEAFF | TGTGCCAGCAGTACCGCGGGGGACCTGAACACTGAAGCTTTCTTT
TRBJ1-6 | . | TRBV7-9 | . | CASSLRQGSYNSPLHF | TGTGCCAGCAGCTTACGGCAGGGCTCCTATAATTCACCCCTCCACTTT
TRBJ1-2 | . | TRBV5-1 | . | CASSLDGRSLGGYTF | TGCGCCAGCAGCTTGGACGGCAGAAGTCTCGGAGGCTACACCTTC
TRBJ1-5 | . | TRBV10-2 | . | CASSELWTDSNQPQHF | TGCGCCAGCAGTGAGTTGTGGACAGATAGCAATCAGCCCCAGCATTTT
TRBJ2-4 | . | TRBV5-6 | . | CASSLERNIQYF | TGTGCCAGCAGCTTGGAAAGGAACATTCAGTACTTC
TRBJ2-7 | . | TRBV6-5 | . | CASSKGADGAEQYF | TGTGCCAGCAGTAAAGGGGCTGATGGGGCCGAGCAGTACTTC
TRBJ2-7 | TRBD1 | TRBV5-1 | once | CASSWTGEAYEQYF | TGCGCCAGCAGCTGGACAGGGGAGGCCTACGAGCAGTACTTC
TRBJ2-2 | TRBD1 | TRBV15 | . | CAIPRDRALTSNTGELFF | TGTGCCATACCCCGGGACAGGGCGCTTACCTCGAACACCGGGGAGCTGTTTTTT
TRBJ2-1 | . | TRBV20-1 | . | CSARGYEQFF | TGCAGTGCTAGAGGCTATGAGCAGTTCTTC
TRBJ2-5 | . | TRBV7-8 | . | CLSPGPQETQYF | TGCCTTTCCCCCGGCCCGCAAGAGACCCAGTACTTC
TRBJ1-4 | TRBD1 | TRBV30 | . | CAWGTGVGSTNEKLFF | TGTGCCTGGGGGACAGGGGTAGGGTCAACTAATGAAAAACTGTTTTTT
TRBJ1-4 | . | TRBV28 | . | CASSRDKPGGEKLFF | TGTGCCAGCAGCCGGGACAAACCTGGGGGTGAAAAACTGTTTTTT
TRBJ2-7 | . | TRBV7-2 | . | CASSKVGVSYEQYF | TGTGCCAGCAGCAAGGTGGGGGTCAGTTACGAGCAGTACTTC
TRBJ1-4 | TRBD1 | TRBV5-1 | . | CASSSGGTNEKLFF | TGCGCCAGCAGCTCAGGGGGAACTAATGAAAAACTGTTTTTT
TRBJ1-2 | TRBD1 | TRBV7-9 | . | CASSAGQGGRYGYTF | TGTGCCAGCAGCGCGGGACAGGGTGGGCGGTATGGCTACACCTTC
TRBJ2-2 | TRBD2 | TRBV2 | once | CASTQTPRGGWTGELFF | TGTGCCAGCACCCAAACCCCCCGCGGGGGGTGGACCGGGGAGCTGTTTTTT
TRBJ2-1 | . | TRBV2 | . | CASSVTPEQFF | TGTGCCAGCAGTGTGACGCCGGAGCAGTTCTTC
TRBJ2-7 | . | TRBV5-1 | . | CASSSGQMWDEQYF | TGCGCCAGCAGCTCTGGACAGATGTGGGACGAGCAGTACTTC
TRBJ1-1 | . | TRBV29-1 | . | CSAQTVNTEAFF | TGCAGCGCCCAGACAGTGAACACTGAAGCTTTCTTT
TRBJ2-1 | . | TRBV4-3 | . | CASSQLGGPGGEQFF | TGCGCCAGCAGCCAATTAGGGGGCCCCGGGGGTGAGCAGTTCTTC
TRBJ1-6 | . | TRBV30 | . | CAWSSGRSPLHF | TGTGCCTGGAGCTCAGGGAGATCACCCCTCCACTTT
TRBJ2-5 | . | TRBV7-8 | . | CASSLVSGGEYGERETQYF | TGTGCCAGCAGCTTAGTTTCGGGGGGCGAATACGGAGAACGAGAGACCCAGTACTTC
TRBJ2-3 | TRBD2 | TRBV7-2 | . | CASSLDGAGTGGWFRAQYF | TGTGCCAGCAGCTTAGATGGGGCAGGAACGGGAGGGTGGTTTCGTGCGCAGTATTTT
TRBJ1-3 | . | TRBV18 | . | CASSPGDTIYF | TGTGCCAGCTCACCTGGGGACACCATATATTTT
TRBJ1-5 | . | TRBV21-1 | . | CASSKEVGMGNQPQHF | .
TRBJ1-2 | . | TRBV9 | . | CASSVGPAESYGYTF | TGTGCCAGCAGCGTAGGGCCGGCAGAAAGCTATGGCTACACCTTC
TRBJ2-3 | . | TRBV7-9 | . | CASSLVLGGTDTQYF | TGTGCCAGCAGCTTAGTTCTAGGAGGAACAGATACGCAGTATTTT
TRBJ2-7 | TRBD1 | TRBV9 | . | CASSPGTVSYEQYF | TGTGCCAGCAGCCCAGGGACAGTCTCCTACGAGCAGTACTTC
TRBJ2-7 | . | TRBV9 | . | CASSVGVGSYEQYF | TGTGCCAGCAGCGTGGGGGTCGGCTCCTACGAGCAGTACTTC
TRBJ1-2 | . | TRBV10-3 | . | CAIREGLNYGYTF | TGTGCCATCAGGGAAGGACTGAACTATGGCTACACCTTC
TRBJ2-7 | TRBD1 | TRBV19 | . | CASSTETGLEQYF | TGTGCCAGTAGTACGGAGACAGGGCTCGAGCAGTACTTC
TRBJ2-3 | . | TRBV25-1 | . | CASSAAGVDTQYF | TGTGCCAGCTCAGCTGCCGGGGTGGATACGCAGTATTTT
TRBJ1-5 | TRBD1 | TRBV18 | . | CASSPGDRWGQPQHF | TGTGCCAGCTCACCAGGGGACAGGTGGGGTCAGCCCCAGCATTTT
TRBJ1-5 | . | TRBV30 | . | CAWSANSPWNQPQHF | TGTGCCTGGAGTGCGAACAGCCCTTGGAATCAGCCCCAGCATTTT
TRBJ2-5 | TRBD2 | TRBV7-9 | . | CASSMGLAVQETQYF | TGTGCCAGCAGCATGGGACTAGCGGTCCAAGAGACCCAGTACTTC
TRBJ2-1 | . | TRBV11-2 | . | CASRLDYRRYNEQFF | TGTGCCAGCAGACTGGACTATCGGCGGTACAATGAGCAGTTCTTC